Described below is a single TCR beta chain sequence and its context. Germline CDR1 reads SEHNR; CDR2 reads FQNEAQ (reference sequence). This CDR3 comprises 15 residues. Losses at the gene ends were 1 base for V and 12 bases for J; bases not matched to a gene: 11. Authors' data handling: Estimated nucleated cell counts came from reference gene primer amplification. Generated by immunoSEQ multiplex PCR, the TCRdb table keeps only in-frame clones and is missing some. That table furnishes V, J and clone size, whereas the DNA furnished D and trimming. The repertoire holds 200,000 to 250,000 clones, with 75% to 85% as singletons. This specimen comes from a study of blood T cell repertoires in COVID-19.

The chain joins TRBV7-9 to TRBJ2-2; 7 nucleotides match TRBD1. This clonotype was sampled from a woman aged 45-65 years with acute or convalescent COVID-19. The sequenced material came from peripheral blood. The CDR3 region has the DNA TGTGCCAGCAGCTTAGGACAGGGTTTTCATCGGAAGCTGTTTTTT. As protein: CASSLGQGFHRKLFF.